The source of this TCR beta chain is a study of T cell responses to AZD1222 COVID-19 vaccine. On this clone: Its matching antigen is unknown.

The CDR3 is 11 amino acids. Trimming cost V 1 base and J 7 bases, with 4 bases left between them. Profiling relied on immunoSEQ multiplex PCR, and the TCRdb table lists in-frame clones only, not all of them. The sample contains some 130,000 clones, 91% of which appear only once. Overall study findings and caveats: Sampled repertoires all dated from after the peak T cell response. Spike was spanned by vaccine-associated CD4 TCRs, which were dominant at 160-218 and 743-854.

The sequenced sample was peripheral blood, obtained on day 0 of AZD1222 vaccination. The chain links TRBV23-1 to TRBJ1-2, with D hard to call. TRBV23-1 is annotated as an ORF whose role is uncertain. The sequence was collected from an adult in good health. CDR3 sequence reads: CASSQLGGYTF. CDR3 DNA sequence: TGCGCCAGCAGTCAATTAGGTGGCTACACCTTC.